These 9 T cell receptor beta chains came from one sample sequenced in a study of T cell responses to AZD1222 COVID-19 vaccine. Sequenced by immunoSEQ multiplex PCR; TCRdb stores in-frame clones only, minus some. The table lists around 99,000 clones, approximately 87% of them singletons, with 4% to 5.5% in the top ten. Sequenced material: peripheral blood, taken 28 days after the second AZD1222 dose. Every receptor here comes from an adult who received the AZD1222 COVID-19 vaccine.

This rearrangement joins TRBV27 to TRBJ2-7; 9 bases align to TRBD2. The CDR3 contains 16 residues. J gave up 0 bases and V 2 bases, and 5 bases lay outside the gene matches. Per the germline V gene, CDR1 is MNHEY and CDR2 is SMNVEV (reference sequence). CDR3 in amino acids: CASSLGSGRSSYEQYF. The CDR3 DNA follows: TGTGCCAGCAGTTTAGGGAGCGGGAGGAGCTCCTACGAGCAGTACTTC.

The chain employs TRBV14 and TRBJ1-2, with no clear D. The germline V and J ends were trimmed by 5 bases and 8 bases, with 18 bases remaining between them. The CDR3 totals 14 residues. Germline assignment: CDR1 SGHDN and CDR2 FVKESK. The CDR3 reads CASSEVPNPRGYTF. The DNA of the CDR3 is TGTGCCAGCAGCGAAGTCCCTAACCCCCGGGGCTACACCTTC.

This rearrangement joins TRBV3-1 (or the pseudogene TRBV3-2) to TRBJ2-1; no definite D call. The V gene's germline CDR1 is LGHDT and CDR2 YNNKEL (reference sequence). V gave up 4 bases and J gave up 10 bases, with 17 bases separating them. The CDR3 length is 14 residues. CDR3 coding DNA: TGTGCCAGCAGCCCCCATATTCTCGCGGTCGAGCAGTTCTTC. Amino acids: CASSPHILAVEQFF.

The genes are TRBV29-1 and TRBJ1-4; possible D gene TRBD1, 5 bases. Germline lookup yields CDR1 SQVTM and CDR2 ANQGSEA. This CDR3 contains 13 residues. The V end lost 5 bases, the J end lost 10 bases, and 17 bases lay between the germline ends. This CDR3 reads CSVSVRGLGKLFF. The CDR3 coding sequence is TGCAGCGTTAGCGTAAGGGGACTCGGAAAACTGTTTTTT.

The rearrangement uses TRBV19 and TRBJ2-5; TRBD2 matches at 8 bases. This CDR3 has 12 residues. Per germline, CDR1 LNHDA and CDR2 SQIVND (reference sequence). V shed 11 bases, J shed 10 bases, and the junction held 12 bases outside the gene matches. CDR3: CASVAGGGIQYF. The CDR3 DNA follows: TGTGCCTCGGTTGCGGGAGGAGGGATCCAGTACTTC.

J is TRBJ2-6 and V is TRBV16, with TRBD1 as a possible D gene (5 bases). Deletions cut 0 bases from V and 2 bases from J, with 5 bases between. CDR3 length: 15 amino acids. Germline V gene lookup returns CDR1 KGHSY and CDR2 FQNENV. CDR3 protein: CASSQSGAGANVLTF. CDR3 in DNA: TGTGCCAGCAGCCAATCAGGGGCTGGGGCCAACGTCCTGACTTTC.

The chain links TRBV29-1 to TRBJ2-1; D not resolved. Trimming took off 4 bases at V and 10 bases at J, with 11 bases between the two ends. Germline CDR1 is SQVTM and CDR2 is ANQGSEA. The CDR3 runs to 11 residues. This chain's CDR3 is CSVVKAREQFF. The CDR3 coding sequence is TGCAGCGTTGTAAAGGCCCGGGAGCAGTTCTTC.

The CDR3 spells CASSYDSSSGNTIYF. The CDR3 coding sequence is TGTGCCAGCAGTTACGACAGTAGCTCTGGAAACACCATATATTTT. The V and J genes are TRBV6-5 and TRBJ1-3, with D perhaps TRBD1 (5 bases). V was cut by 2 bases and J by 0 bases, with 8 bases left in between. The germline V gene has CDR1 MNHEY and CDR2 SVGAGI. The CDR3 runs to 15 residues.

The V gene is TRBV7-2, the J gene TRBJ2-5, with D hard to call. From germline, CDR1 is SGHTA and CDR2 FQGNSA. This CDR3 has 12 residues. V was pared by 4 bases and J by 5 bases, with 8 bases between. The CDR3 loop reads CASSSVGETQYF. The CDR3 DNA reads TGTGCCAGCAGCTCAGTCGGTGAGACCCAGTACTTC.